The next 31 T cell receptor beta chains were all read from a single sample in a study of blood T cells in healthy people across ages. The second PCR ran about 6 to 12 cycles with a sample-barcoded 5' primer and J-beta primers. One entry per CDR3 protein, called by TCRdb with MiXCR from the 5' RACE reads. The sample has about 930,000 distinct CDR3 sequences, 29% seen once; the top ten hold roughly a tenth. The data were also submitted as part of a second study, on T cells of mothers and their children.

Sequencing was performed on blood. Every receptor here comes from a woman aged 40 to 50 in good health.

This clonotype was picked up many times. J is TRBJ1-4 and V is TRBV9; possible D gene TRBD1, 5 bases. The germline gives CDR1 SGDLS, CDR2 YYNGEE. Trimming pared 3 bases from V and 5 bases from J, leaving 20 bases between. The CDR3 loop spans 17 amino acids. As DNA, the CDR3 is TGTGCCAGCAGCGCTCCGCAGAGAGGTGGGGACAATGAAAAACTGTTTTTT. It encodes CASSAPQRGGDNEKLFF.

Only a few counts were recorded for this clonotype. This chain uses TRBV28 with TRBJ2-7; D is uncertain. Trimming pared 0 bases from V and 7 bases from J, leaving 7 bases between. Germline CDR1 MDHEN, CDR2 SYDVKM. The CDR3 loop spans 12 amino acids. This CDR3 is CASSLWAREQYF. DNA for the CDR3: TGTGCCAGCAGTTTATGGGCGCGGGAGCAGTACTTC.

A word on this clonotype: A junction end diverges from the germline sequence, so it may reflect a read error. The CDR3 here is CASSLSGTGFSLNYGYTF. The CDR3 region has the DNA TGTGCCAGCAGCTTATCGGGGACAGGGTTTTCTTTAAACTATGGCTACACCTTC. This sequence joins TRBV27 and TRBJ1-2; 9 nucleotides match TRBD1. From germline, CDR1 is MNHEY and CDR2 SMNVEV (reference sequence). This CDR3 is 18 amino acids long.

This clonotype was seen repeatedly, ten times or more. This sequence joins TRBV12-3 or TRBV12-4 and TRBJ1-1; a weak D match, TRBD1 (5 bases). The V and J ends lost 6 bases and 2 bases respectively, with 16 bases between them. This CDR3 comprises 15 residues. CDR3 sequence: CASRDSGTANTEAFF. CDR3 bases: TGTGCCAGCAGGGATTCCGGGACGGCTAACACTGAAGCTTTCTTT.

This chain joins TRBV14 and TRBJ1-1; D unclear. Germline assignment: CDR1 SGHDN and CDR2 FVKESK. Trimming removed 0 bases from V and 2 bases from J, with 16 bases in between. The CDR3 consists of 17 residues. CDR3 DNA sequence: TGTGCCAGCAGCCAAGATAACCAGGTCTGGAGAAACACTGAAGCTTTCTTT. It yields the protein CASSQDNQVWRNTEAFF.

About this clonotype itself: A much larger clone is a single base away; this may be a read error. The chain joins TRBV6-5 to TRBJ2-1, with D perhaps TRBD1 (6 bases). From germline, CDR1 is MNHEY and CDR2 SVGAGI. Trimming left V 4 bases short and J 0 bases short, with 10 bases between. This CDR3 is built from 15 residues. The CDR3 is CASSWTAISYNEQFF. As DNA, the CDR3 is TGTGCCAGCAGTTGGACAGCCATCTCCTACAATGAGCAGTTCTTC.

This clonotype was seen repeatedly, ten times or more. The CDR3 here is CSAPGELYEQYF. The DNA of the CDR3 is TGCAGTGCCCCGGGAGAACTCTACGAGCAGTACTTC. This chain connects TRBV20-1 to TRBJ2-7; D is possibly TRBD2 (6 bases). V was shortened by 6 bases and J by 3 bases, with 12 bases between the two germline ends. This CDR3 has 12 amino acids. Germline values: CDR1 DFQATT, CDR2 SNEGSKA (reference sequence).

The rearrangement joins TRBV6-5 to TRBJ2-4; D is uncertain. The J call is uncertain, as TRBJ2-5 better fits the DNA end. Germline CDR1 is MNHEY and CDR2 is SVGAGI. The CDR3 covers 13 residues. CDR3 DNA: TGTGCCAGCAAAAGGTGGCAGGAAGAGACCCAGTACTTC. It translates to CASKRWQEETQYF.

CDR3 protein: CASRRQGGNIQYF. CDR3 sequence (DNA): TGTGCCAGCCGACGCCAGGGTGGAAACATTCAGTACTTC. The chain couples TRBV28 to TRBJ2-4; possible D gene TRBD1, 5 bases. This CDR3 is 13 amino acids long. Trimming took off 8 bases at V and 6 bases at J, with 14 bases between the two ends. CDR1 is MDHEN, CDR2 SYDVKM, per germline.

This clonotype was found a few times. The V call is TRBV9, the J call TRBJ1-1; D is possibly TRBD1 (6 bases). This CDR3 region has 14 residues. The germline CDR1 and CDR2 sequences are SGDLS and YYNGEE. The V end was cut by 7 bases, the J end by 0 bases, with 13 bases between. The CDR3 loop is CASAGGTMNTEAFF. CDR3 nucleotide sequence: TGTGCCAGCGCTGGGGGCACAATGAACACTGAAGCTTTCTTT.

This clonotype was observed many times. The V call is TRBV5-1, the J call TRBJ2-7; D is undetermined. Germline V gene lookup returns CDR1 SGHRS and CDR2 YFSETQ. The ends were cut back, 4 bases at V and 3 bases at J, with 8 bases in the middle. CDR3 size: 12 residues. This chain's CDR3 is CASSRVIYEQYF. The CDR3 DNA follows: TGCGCCAGCAGCCGAGTCATCTACGAGCAGTACTTC.

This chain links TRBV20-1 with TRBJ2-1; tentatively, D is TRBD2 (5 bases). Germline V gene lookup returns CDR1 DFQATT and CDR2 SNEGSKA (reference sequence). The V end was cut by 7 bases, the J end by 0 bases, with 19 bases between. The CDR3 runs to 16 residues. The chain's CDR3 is CSVTQPQRSSYNEQFF. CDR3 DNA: TGCAGTGTCACTCAACCCCAGCGGAGCTCCTACAATGAGCAGTTCTTC.

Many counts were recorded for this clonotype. This chain's CDR3 is CASRERGGRGRLNYGYTF. In DNA, the CDR3 is TGTGCCAGCAGAGAACGAGGGGGCAGGGGGAGACTCAACTATGGCTACACCTTC. The V call is TRBV12-3 or TRBV12-4, the J call TRBJ1-2, with 7 bases fitting TRBD1. CDR3 length equals 18 residues. Trimming cost V 6 bases and J 2 bases; bases outside gene matches: 18.

The CDR3 bases are TGTGCCAGCATACCGGGACCCTTTAGGAATCAGCCCCAGCATTTT. This codes for CASIPGPFRNQPQHF. The V gene is TRBV6-2 or TRBV6-3, the J gene TRBJ1-5; tentatively, D is TRBD1 (5 bases). The CDR3 runs 15 residues. Between the trimmed V and J ends, which lost 7 bases and 4 bases, there was a span of 17 bases. The germline CDR1 and CDR2 sequences are MNHEY and SVGEGT.

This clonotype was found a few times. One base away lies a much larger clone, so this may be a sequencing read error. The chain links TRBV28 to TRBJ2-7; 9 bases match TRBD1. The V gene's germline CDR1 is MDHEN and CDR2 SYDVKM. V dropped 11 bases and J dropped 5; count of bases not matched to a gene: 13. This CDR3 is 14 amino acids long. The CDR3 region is CAGPGQGWYNEQYF. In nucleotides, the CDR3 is TGTGCCGGGCCGGGACAGGGTTGGTATAACGAGCAGTACTTC.

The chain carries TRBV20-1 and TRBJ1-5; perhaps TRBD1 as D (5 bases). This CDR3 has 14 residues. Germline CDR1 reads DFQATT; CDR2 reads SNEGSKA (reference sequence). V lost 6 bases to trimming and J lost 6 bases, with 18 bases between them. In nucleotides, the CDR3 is TGCAGTGCCTGGCGGGGGGAACGGGTTCAGCCCCAGCATTTT. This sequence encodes CSAWRGERVQPQHF.

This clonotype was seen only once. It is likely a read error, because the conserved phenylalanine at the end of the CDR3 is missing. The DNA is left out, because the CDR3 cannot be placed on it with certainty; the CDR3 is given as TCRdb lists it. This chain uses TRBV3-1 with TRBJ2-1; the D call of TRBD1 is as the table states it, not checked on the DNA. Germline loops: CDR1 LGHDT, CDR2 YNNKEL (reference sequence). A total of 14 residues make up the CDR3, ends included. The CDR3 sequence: CASSQPGDGYTFGS.

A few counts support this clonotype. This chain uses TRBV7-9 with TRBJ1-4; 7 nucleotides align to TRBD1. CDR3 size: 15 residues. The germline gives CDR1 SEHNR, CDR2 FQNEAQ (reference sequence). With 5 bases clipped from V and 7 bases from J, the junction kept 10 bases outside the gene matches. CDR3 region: CASSLSTGLSEKLFF. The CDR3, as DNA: TGTGCCAGCAGCCTGTCGACAGGGCTGAGTGAAAAACTGTTTTTT.

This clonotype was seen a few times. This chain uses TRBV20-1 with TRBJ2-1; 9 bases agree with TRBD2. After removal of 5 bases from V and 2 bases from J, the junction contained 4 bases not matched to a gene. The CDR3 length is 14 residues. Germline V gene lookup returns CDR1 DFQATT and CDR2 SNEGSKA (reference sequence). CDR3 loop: CSAATSGPYNEQFF. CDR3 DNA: TGCAGTGCTGCGACTAGCGGTCCCTACAATGAGCAGTTCTTC.

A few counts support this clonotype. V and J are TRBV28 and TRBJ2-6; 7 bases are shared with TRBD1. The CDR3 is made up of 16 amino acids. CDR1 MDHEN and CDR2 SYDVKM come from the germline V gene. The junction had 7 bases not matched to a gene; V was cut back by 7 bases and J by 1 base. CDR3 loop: CASIKRGLSGANVLTF. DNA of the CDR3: TGTGCCAGCATCAAAAGGGGGCTATCTGGGGCCAACGTCCTGACTTTC.

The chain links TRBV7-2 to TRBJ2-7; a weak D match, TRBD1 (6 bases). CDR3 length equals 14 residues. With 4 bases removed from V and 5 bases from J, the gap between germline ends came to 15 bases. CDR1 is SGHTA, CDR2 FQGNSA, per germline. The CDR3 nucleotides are TGTGCCAGCAGCTCCACAACAGGGATCCACGAGCAGTACTTC. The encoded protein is CASSSTTGIHEQYF.

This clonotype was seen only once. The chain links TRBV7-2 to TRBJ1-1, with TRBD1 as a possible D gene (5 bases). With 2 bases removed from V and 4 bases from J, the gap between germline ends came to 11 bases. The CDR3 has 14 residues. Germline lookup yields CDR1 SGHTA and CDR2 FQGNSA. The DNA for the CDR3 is TGTGCCAGCAGCTTAATGGGTGGGGCCACTGAAGCTTTCTTT. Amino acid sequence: CASSLMGGATEAFF. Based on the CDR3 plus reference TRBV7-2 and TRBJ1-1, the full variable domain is GAGVSQSPSNKVTEKGKDVELRCDPISGHTALYWYRQSLGQGLEFLIYFQGNSAPDKSGLPSDRFSAERTGGSVSTLTIQRTQQEDSAVYLCASSLMGGATEAFFGQGTRLTVV.

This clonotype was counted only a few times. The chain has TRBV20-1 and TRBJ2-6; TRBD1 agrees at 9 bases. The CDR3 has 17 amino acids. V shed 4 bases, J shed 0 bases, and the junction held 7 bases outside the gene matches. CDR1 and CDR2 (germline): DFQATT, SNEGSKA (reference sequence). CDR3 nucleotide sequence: TGCAGTGCTACCCAGGGGACAGGGTACTCTGGGGCCAACGTCCTGACTTTC. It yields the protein CSATQGTGYSGANVLTF.

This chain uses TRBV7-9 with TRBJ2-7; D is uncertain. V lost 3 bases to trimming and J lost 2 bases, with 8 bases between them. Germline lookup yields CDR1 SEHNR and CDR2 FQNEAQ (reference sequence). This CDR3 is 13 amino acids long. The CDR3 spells CASSFPATYEQYF. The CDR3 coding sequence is TGTGCCAGCAGCTTCCCGGCTACCTACGAGCAGTACTTC. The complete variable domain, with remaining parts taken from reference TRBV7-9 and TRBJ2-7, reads DTGVSQNPRHKITKRGQNVTFRCDPISEHNRLYWYRQTLGQGPEFLTYFQNEAQLEKSRLLSDRFSAERPKGSFSTLEIQRTEQGDSAMYLCASSFPATYEQYFGPGTRLTVT.

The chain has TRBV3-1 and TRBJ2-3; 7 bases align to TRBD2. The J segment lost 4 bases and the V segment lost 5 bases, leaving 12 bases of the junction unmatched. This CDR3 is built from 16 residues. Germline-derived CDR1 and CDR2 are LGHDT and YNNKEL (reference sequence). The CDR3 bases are TGTGCCAGCAGCTACCCGGGTAGCGGGCACCCAGATACGCAGTATTTT. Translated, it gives CASSYPGSGHPDTQYF.

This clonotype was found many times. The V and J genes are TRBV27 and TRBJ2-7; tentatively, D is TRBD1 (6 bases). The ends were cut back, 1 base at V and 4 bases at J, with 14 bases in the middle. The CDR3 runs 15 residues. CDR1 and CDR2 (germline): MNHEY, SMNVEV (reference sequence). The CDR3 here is CASSLFSGQGYEQYF. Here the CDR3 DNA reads TGTGCCAGCAGTTTATTTTCAGGCCAGGGGTACGAGCAGTACTTC.

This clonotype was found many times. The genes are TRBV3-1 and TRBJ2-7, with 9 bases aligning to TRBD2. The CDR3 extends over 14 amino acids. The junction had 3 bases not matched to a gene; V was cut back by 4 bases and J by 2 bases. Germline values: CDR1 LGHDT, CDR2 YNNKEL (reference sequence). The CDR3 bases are TGTGCCAGCAGCCCTATAGCGGGGGCCTACGAGCAGTACTTC. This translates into CASSPIAGAYEQYF.

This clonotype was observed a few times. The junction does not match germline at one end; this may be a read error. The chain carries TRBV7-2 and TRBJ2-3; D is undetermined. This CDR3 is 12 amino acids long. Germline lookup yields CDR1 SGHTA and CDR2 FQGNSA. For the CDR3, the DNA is TGTGCCAGCAACCAAATAGCAGATACGCGGTATTTT. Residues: CASNQIADTRYF.

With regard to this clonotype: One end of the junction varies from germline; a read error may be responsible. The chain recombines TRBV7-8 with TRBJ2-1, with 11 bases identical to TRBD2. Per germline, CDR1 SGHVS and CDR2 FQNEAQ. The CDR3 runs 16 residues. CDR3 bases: TGTGCCGGCAGCGCTAGCGGGAGGAGCTCCTACAATGAGCAGTTCTTC. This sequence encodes CAGSASGRSSYNEQFF. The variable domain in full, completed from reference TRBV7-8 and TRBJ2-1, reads GAGVSQSPRYKVAKRGQDVALRCDPISGHVSLFWYQQALGQGPEFLTYFQNEAQLDKSGLPSDRFFAERPEGSVSTLKIQRTQQEDSAVYLCAGSASGRSSYNEQFFGPGTRLTVL.

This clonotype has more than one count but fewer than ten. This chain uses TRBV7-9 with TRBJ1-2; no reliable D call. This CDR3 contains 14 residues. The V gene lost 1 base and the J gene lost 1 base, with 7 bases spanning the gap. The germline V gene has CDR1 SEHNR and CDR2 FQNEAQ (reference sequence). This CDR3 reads CASSLGWDNYGYTF. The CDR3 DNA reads TGTGCCAGCAGCTTAGGATGGGATAACTATGGCTACACCTTC.

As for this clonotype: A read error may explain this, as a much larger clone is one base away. The CDR3 DNA follows: TGCAGTGCTGGAGGGACAGGGGACACTGAAGCTTTCTTT. Encoded protein: CSAGGTGDTEAFF. The chain has TRBV20-1 and TRBJ1-1; 10 positions match TRBD1. J lost 3 bases, V lost 5 bases, and 3 bases had no gene match. The germline gives CDR1 DFQATT, CDR2 SNEGSKA (reference sequence). The CDR3 sequence is 13 residues long.